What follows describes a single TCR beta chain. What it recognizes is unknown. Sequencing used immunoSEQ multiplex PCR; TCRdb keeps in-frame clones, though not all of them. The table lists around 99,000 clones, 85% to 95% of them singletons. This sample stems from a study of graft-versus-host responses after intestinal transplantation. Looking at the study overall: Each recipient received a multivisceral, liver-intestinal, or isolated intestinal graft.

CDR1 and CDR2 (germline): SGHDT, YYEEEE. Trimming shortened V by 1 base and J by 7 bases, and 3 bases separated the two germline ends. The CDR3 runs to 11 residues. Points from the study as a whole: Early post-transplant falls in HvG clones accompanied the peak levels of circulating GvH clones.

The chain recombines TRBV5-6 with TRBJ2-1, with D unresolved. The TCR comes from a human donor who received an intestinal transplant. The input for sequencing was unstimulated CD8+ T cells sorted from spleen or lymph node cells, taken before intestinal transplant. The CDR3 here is CASSLTNEQFF. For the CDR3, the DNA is TGTGCCAGCAGCTTGACTAATGAGCAGTTCTTC.